The clone carrying this TCR beta chain was counted once. This entry belongs to a study of shared clonotypes between healthy human individuals. Naive CD8 isolation took CD45RO-negative cells positively selected for CCR7 and excluded terminally differentiated effector memory CD45RA+ cells. Sequencing was performed with immunoSEQ multiplex PCR; in TCRdb, only in-frame clones are kept and a portion is missing. Altogether 600,000 or so clones are present, 95% to 98% being singletons, with the ten largest covering 0.3%. Germline CDR1 and CDR2: SNHLY and FYNNEI. The CDR3 is 14 amino acids. Trimming stripped 4 bases from V and 5 bases from J, with 12 bases between.

This sequence joins TRBV2 and TRBJ2-1, with D perhaps TRBD2 (5 bases). The origin of this receptor is a man aged 25-45 years in good health. Sequencing input: naive CD8+ T cells sorted from blood. In DNA, the CDR3 is TGTGCCAGCAGTGTGTTGGAGCGGAACAATGAGCAGTTCTTC. Translation: CASSVLERNNEQFF. Supplemented by reference TRBV2 and TRBJ2-1, the full variable domain reads EPEVTQTPSHQVTQMGQEVILRCVPISNHLYFYWYRQILGQKVEFLVSFYNNEISEKSEIFDDQFSVERPDGSNFTLKIRSTKLEDSAMYFCASSVLERNNEQFFGPGTRLTVL.